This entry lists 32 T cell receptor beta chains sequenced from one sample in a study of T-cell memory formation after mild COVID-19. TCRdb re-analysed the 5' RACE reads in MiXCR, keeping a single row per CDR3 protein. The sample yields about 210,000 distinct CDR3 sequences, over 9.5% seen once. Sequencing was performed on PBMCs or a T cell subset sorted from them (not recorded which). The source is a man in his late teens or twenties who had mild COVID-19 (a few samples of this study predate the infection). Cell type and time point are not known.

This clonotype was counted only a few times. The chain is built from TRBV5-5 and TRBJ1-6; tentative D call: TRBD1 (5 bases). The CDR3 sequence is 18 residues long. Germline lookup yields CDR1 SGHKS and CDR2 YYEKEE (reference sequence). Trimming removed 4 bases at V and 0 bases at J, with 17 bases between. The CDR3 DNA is TGTGCCAGCAGCCGGTTCGAAAGACAGAGCTCCTATAATTCACCCCTCCACTTT. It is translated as CASSRFERQSSYNSPLHF.

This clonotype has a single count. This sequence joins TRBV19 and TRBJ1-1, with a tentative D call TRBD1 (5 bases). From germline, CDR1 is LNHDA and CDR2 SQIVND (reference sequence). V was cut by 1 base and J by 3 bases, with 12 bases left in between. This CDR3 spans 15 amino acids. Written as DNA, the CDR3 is TGTGCCAGTAGTATAGTCGGAGGGGCGGACACTGAAGCTTTCTTT. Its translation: CASSIVGGADTEAFF.

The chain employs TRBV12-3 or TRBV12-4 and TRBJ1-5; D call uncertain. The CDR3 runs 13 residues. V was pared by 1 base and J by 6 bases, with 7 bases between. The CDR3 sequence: CASSLDSGQPQHF. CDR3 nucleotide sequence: TGTGCCAGCAGTTTAGATTCGGGTCAGCCCCAGCATTTT.

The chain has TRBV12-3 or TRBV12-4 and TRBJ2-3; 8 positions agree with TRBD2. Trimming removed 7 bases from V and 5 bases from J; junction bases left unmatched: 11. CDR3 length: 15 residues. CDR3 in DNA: TGTGCCAGCACCCGCGGACTAGCAATTATAGATACGCAGTATTTT. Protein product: CASTRGLAIIDTQYF.

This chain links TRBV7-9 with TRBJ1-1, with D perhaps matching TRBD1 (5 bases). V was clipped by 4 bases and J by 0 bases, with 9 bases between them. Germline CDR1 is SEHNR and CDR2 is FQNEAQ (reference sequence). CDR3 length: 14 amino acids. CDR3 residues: CASSYWGMNTEAFF. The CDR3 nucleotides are TGTGCCAGCAGCTACTGGGGCATGAACACTGAAGCTTTCTTT. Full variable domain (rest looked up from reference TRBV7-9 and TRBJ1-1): DTGVSQNPRHKITKRGQNVTFRCDPISEHNRLYWYRQTLGQGPEFLTYFQNEAQLEKSRLLSDRFSAERPKGSFSTLEIQRTEQGDSAMYLCASSYWGMNTEAFFGQGTRLTVV.

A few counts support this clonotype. CDR3 loop: CASTNRAHNEQFF. For the CDR3, the DNA is TGTGCCAGCACAAACCGCGCACACAATGAGCAGTTCTTC. This chain uses TRBV2 with TRBJ2-1; no clear D gene. V shed 7 bases and J shed 5 bases, with 12 bases lying between them. The germline V gene has CDR1 SNHLY and CDR2 FYNNEI. The CDR3 covers 13 residues.

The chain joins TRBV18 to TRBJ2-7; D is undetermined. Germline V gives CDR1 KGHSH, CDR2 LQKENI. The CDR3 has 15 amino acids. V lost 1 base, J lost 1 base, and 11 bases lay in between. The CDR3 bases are TGTGCCAGCTCACCACGGGCAGGCCAGTCCTACGAGCAGTACTTC. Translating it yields CASSPRAGQSYEQYF.

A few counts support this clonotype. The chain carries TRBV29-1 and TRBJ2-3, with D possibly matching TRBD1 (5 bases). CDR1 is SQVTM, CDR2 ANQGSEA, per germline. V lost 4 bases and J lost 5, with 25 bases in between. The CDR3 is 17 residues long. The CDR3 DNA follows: TGCAGCGTTGTCGTTCCACCCGGCAGGGCGATTAAAGATACGCAGTATTTT. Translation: CSVVVPPGRAIKDTQYF.

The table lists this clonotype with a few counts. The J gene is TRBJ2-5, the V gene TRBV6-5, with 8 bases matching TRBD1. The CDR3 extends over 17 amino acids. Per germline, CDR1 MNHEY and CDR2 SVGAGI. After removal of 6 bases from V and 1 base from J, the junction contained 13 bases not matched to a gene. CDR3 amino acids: CASRDTWGQVIQETQYF. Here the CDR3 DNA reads TGTGCCAGCAGAGACACATGGGGACAGGTCATCCAAGAGACCCAGTACTTC.

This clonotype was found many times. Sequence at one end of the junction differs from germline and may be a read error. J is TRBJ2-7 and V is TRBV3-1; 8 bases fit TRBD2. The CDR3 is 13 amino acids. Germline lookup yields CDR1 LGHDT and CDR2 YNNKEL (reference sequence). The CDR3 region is CASTRTSSHEQYF. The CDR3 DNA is TGTGCCAGCACCCGGACTAGCTCCCACGAGCAGTACTTC.

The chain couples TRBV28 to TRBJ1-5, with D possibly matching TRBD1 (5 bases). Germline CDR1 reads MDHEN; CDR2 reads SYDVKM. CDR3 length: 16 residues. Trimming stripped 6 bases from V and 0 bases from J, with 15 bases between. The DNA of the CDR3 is TGTGCCAGCAGCACCCGGGACTTTTATAGCAATCAGCCCCAGCATTTT. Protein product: CASSTRDFYSNQPQHF.

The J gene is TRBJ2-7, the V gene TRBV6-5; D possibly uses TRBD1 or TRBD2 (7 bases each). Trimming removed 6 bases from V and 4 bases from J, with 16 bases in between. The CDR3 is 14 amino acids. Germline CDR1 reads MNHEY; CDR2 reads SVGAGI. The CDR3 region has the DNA TGTGCCAGCAGCCGCCAGGGGGGGGATTACGAGCAGTACTTC. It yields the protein CASSRQGGDYEQYF.

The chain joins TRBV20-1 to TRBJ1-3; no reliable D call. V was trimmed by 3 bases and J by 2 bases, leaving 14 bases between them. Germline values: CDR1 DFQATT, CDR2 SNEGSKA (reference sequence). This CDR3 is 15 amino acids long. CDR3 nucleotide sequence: TGCAGTGCTAGTCGAAATACCGGAGCTGGAAACACCATATATTTT. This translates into CSASRNTGAGNTIYF.

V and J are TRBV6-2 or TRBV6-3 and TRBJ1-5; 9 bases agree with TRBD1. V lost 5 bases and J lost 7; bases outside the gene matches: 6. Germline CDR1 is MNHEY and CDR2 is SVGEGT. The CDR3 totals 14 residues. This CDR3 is CASSGGTGLQPQHF. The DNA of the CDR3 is TGTGCCAGCAGTGGCGGGACAGGGCTGCAGCCCCAGCATTTT.

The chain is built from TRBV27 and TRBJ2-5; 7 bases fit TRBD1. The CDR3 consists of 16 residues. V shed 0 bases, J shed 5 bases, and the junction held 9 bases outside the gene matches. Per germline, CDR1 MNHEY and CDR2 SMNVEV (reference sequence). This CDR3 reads CASSLSPTGAWETQYF. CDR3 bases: TGTGCCAGCAGTTTATCTCCTACAGGGGCTTGGGAGACCCAGTACTTC.

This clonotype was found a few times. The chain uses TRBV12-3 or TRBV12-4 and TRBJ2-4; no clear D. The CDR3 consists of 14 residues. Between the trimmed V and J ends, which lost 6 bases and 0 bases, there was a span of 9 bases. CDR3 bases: TGTGCCAGCAGCCAGACGATAGCCAAAAACATTCAGTACTTC. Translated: CASSQTIAKNIQYF.

The CDR3 sequence is CASSQAWGAVTDTQYF. In DNA, the CDR3 is TGCGCCAGCAGCCAAGCCTGGGGGGCCGTCACAGATACGCAGTATTTT. This sequence joins TRBV4-3 and TRBJ2-3, with D tentatively TRBD1 or TRBD2 (6 bases each). The CDR3 covers 16 residues. CDR1 and CDR2 from the germline V gene are LGHNA and YSLEER. Trimming removed 1 base from V and 2 bases from J, with 13 bases in between.

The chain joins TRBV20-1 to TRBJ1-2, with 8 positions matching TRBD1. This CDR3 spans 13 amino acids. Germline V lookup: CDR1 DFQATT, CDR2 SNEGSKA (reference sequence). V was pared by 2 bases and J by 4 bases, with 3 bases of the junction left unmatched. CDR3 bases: TGCAGTGCTAGATCAGGGGGCGGCTATGGCTACACCTTC. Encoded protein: CSARSGGGYGYTF.

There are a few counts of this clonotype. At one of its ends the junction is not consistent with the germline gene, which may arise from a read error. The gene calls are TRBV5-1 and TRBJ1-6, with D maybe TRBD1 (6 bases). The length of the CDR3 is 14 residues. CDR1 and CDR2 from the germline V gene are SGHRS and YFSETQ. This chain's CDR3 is CASSDRDIGSPPHF. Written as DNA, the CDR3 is TGCGCCAGCAGCGATCGGGACATTGGATCACCCCCCCACTTT.

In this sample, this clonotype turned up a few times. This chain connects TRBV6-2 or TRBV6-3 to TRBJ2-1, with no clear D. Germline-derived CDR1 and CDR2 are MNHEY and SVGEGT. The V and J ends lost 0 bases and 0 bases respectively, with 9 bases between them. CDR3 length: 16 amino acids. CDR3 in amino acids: CASSYSVQSSYNEQFF. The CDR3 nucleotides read TGTGCCAGCAGTTACTCGGTGCAGAGCTCCTACAATGAGCAGTTCTTC.

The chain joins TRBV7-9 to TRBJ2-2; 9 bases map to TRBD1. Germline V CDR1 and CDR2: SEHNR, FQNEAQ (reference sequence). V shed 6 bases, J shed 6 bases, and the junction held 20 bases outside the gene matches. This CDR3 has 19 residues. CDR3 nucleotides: TGTGCCAGCAGAACATCTTACGGACAGGGGCTAGAAGTTGCCGGGGAGCTGTTTTTT. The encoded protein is CASRTSYGQGLEVAGELFF.

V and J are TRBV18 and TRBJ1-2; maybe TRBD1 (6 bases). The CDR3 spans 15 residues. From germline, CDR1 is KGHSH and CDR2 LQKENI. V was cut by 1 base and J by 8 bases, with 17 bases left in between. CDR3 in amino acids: CASSPQGDHARGYTF. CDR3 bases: TGTGCCAGCTCACCACAGGGGGATCACGCACGAGGCTACACCTTC.

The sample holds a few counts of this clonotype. In DNA form, the CDR3 reads TGTGCCAGCAGTGTGGACAGTGCTGGGACCCAGCATTTT. Amino acid sequence: CASSVDSAGTQHF. The V and J genes are TRBV2 and TRBJ1-5; a possible D gene is TRBD1 (6 bases). The CDR3 runs to 13 residues. Germline CDR1 and CDR2: SNHLY and FYNNEI. The V end was cut by 4 bases, the J end by 11 bases, with 15 bases between.

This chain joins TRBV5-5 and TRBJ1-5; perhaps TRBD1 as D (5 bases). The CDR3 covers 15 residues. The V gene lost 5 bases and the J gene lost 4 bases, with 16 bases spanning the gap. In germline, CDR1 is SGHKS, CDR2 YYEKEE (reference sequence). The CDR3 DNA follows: TGTGCCAGCAGTAGGTTCGGGACGGCAAATCAGCCCCAGCATTTT. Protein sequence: CASSRFGTANQPQHF.

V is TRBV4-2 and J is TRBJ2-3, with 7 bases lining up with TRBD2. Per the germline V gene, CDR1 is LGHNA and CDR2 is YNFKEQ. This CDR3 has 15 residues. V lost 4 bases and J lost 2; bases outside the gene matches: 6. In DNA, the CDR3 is TGTGCCAGCAGCCCGCAGCGGGGACCCACAGATACGCAGTATTTT. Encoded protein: CASSPQRGPTDTQYF.

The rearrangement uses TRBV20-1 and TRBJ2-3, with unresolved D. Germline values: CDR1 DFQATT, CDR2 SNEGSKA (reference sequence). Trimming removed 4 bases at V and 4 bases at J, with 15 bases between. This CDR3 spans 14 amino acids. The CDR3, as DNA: TGCAGTGCTACCCGCGGCGGCCCCGCAGATACGCAGTATTTT. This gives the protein CSATRGGPADTQYF.

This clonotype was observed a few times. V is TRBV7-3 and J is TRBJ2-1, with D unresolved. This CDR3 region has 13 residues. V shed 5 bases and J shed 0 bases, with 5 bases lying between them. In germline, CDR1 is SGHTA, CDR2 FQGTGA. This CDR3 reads CASSDGSYNEQFF. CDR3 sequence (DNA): TGTGCCAGCAGCGACGGCTCCTACAATGAGCAGTTCTTC.

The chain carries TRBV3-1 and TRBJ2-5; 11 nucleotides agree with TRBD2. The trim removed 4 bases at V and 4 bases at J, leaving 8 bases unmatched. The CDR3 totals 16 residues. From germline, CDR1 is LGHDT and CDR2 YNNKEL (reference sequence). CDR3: CASSPGGLAGRETQYF. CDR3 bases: TGTGCCAGCAGCCCAGGAGGACTAGCGGGCAGAGAGACCCAGTACTTC.

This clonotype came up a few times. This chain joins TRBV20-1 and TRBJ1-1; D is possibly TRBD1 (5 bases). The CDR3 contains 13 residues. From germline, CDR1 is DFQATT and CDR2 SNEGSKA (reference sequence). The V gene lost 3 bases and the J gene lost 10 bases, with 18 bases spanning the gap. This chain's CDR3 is CSASWYGASRAFF. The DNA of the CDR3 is TGCAGTGCTAGTTGGTACGGGGCCTCCAGAGCTTTCTTT.

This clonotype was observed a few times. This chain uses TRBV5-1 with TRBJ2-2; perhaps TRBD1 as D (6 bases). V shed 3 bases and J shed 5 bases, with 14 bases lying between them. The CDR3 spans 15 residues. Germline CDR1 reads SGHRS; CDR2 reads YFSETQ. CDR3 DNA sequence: TGCGCCAGCAGCTACTCAGGGGTTTTGACCGGGGAGCTGTTTTTT. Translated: CASSYSGVLTGELFF. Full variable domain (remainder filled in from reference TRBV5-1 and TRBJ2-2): KAGVTQTPRYLIKTRGQQVTLSCSPISGHRSVSWYQQTPGQGLQFLFEYFSETQRNKGNFPGRFSGRQFSNSRSEMNVSTLELGDSALYLCASSYSGVLTGELFFGEGSRLTVL.

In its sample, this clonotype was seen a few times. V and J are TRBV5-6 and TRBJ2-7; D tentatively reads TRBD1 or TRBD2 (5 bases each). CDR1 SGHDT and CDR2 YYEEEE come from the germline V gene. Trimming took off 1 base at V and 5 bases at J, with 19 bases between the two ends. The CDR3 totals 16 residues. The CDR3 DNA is TGTGCCAGCAGCTTGCTCTTGGGGGATAAGGCGGACGAGCAGTACGTC. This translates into CASSLLLGDKADEQYV.

CDR3 loop: CASSLDPGATDTQYF. The CDR3 bases are TGTGCCAGCAGCTTAGATCCCGGGGCGACAGATACGCAGTATTTT. The chain joins TRBV11-2 to TRBJ2-3; D tentatively fits TRBD1 or TRBD2 (5 bases each). CDR3 size: 15 residues. The ends were cut back, 0 bases at V and 3 bases at J, with 10 bases in the middle. Germline V gene lookup returns CDR1 SGHAT and CDR2 FQNNGV. The variable domain in full, completed from reference TRBV11-2 and TRBJ2-3, reads EAGVAQSPRYKIIEKRQSVAFWCNPISGHATLYWYQQILGQGPKLLIQFQNNGVVDDSQLPKDRFSAERLKGVDSTLKIQPAKLEDSAVYLCASSLDPGATDTQYFGPGTRLTVL.